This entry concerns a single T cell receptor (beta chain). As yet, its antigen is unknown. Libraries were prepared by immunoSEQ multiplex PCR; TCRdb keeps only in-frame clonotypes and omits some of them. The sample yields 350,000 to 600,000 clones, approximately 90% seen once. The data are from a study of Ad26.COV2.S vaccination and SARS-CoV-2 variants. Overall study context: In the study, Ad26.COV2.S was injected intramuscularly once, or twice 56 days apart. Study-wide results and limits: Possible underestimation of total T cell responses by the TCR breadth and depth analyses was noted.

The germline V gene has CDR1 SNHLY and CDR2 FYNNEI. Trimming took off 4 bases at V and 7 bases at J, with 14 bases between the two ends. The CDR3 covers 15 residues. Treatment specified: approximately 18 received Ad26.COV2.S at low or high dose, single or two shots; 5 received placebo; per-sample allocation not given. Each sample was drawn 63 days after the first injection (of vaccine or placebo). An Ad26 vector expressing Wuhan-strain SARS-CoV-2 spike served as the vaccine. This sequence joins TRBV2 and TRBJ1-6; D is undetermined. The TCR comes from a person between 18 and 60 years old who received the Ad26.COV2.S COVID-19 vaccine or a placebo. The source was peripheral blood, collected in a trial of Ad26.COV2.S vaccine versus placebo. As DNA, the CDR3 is TGTGCCAGCAGTGCCCAGGTCATGGTAAATTCACCCCTCCACTTT. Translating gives CASSAQVMVNSPLHF.